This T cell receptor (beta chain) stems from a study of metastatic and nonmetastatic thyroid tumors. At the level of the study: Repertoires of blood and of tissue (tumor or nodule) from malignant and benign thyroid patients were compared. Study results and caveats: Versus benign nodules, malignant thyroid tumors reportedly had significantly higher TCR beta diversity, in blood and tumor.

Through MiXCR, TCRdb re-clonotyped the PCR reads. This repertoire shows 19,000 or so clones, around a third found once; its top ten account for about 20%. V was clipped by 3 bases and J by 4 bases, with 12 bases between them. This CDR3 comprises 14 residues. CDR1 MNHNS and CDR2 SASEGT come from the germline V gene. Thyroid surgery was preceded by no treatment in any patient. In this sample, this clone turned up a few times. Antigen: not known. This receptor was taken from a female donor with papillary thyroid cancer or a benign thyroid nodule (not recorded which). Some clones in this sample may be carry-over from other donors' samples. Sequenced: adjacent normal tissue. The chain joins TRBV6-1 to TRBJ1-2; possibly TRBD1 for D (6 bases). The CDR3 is CASSDEQGFYGYTF. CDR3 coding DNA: TGTGCCAGCAGTGACGAACAGGGATTCTATGGCTACACCTTC.